This entry features one T cell receptor beta chain sequence. What this receptor recognizes is not known. No much larger clone exists at a distance of one base, and base qualities are not known. This record comes from a study of blood T cell repertoires in COVID-19 (dated by TCRdb to 2019 to 2021). Turning to the overall study: Samples from collaborators originated in the United States, Italy and Spain and spanned both the acute and convalescent phases of COVID-19. Samples were obtained from the ongoing ImmuneRACE study (first 160 participants) and from over 1,000 subjects provided by 6 global collaborators. The material from the prospective study consisted of cDNA or gDNA derived from T cells, B-cell-depleted T cells, or PBMCs. A de-identified subject ID, COVID-19 status, age in years and sex were almost always included in the sample metadata. The repertoires were made available in a free public database intended to serve as a resource for research on the immune response to SARS-CoV-2. Where available, HLA class I and class II types were taken from metadata supplied by the sample provider and were not determined by assay-based typing. Deeply sampled blood TCRbeta repertoires from subjects exposed to, actively infected with, or recovered from COVID-19 were included in the dataset. General findings and caveats noted by the study authors: The quantity of clinical and demographic metadata differed by source and by participant and was supplied without curation.

TCRbeta CDR3 regions were amplified from genomic DNA by means of the immunoSEQ Assay, a bias-controlled multiplex PCR. The authors' pipeline ran thus. The number of nucleated cells in each sample was estimated from the amplification of reference gene primers within the assay. Sequence reads were collapsed and filtered to measure the absolute abundance of every unique TCRbeta CDR3 rearrangement. For each sample, productive Simpson clonality was calculated by taking the square root of Simpson's diversity index across productive rearrangements. Sourced from immuneACCESS, this table was stored by TCRdb with only in-frame sequences that have V and J called. A share of the clones is absent; for the studies checked, an unresolved V gene accounts for under half, and the remainder has no known explanation. V, J and clone size are taken as reported in that table, and D and trimming were inferred from the DNA itself. This sample gives 300,000 to 350,000 clones in total; about four fifths of them show up just once. 2.5% to 3% of the sample belongs to the ten largest clones.

Collaborating institutions collected whole blood in K2EDTA tubes following their own protocols. Collaborator samples were shipped for TCRbeta analysis as frozen whole blood, isolated PBMCs, or DNA extracted from either sample type. The CDR3 numbers 18 residues from cysteine through phenylalanine. This entry keeps only the CDR3 DNA: 54 bases, framed from base 1. CDR1 and CDR2 (MDHEN, SYDVKM) derive from the germline V gene. Trimming leaves V shorter by 5 bases and J shorter by 0 bases, with the junction holding 10 bases beyond the gene matches. The chain is encoded by TRBV28 joined to TRBJ2-3; 11 of the junction bases match TRBD2. This receptor was identified in a man younger than 40 with active or convalescent COVID-19. Sequenced sample: peripheral blood. The CDR3 reads as follows: CASSPSAGLAASTDTQYF. In nucleotides, the sequence is TGTGCCAGCAGTCCCTCAGCGGGACTAGCGGCTAGCACAGATACGCAGTATTTT.